The T cell receptor beta chain described here comes from a study of identical twins. Overall study findings and caveats: Fewer insertions marked abundant cord blood beta clonotypes; young adult naive trended weakly, memory not at all. Surplus twin overlap in beta out-of-frame sequences was less pronounced.

In every case, the donor was a healthy Caucasian. A universal primer site arose from template switching, and cDNA bore unique molecular identifiers. TCRdb reanalysed the 5' RACE reads using MiXCR and keeps one entry per CDR3 protein. The data hold roughly 570,000 distinct CDR3 sequences, with around 9.6% observed a single time. The germline V gene encodes CDR1 DFQATT and CDR2 SNEGSKA (reference sequence). This CDR3 spans 17 amino acids. On this clonotype itself: The antigen is undetermined. One end of the junction varies from germline; a read error may be responsible.

Separately, the same data were catalogued under a study of yellow fever vaccine responses in identical twins.

Material for sequencing was PBMCs. The source of this sequence is a woman younger than 35 in good health. This chain connects TRBV20-1 to TRBJ2-3; no definite D call. The CDR3 sequence: CSACLLSPLHHTDMQYF. DNA of the CDR3: TGCAGTGCCTGTCTCTTAAGCCCGCTGCATCACACAGATATGCAGTATTTT.